Below are 23 T cell receptor beta chains sequenced from a single sample in a study of beta chain features in type 1 diabetes. What was sequenced were expressed TCRB transcripts, since all of the isolated RNA had been reverse transcribed. Profiling relied on immunoSEQ multiplex PCR, and the TCRdb table lists in-frame clones only, not all of them. The sample holds about 250,000 clones, around an eighth seen once. Sequenced: naive CD4+ T cells from blood. All receptors come from a woman aged 40 to 55 in good health.

This clone was seen a few times. The chain employs TRBV21-1 and TRBJ2-5; the table calls TRBD1, which could not be checked here. TRBV21-1 is given as a pseudogene. The CDR3 runs to 19 residues. In nucleotides, the CDR3 is TGTGCCAGCAGCATAAAGATGCCGGGACAGGGGACCCATTTGGAGACCCAGTACTTC. Residues: CASSIKMPGQGTHLETQYF.

This clone was found a few times. The J gene is TRBJ2-3, the V gene TRBV6-5; TRBD2 matches at 7 bases. The CDR3 loop spans 15 amino acids. In germline, CDR1 is MNHEY, CDR2 SVGAGI. Trimming took 0 bases from V and 1 from J; bases not matched to a gene: 1. This CDR3 is CASSYSAGGTDTQYF. The CDR3 bases are TGTGCCAGCAGTTACTCGGCGGGGGGCACAGATACGCAGTATTTT.

J is TRBJ1-1 and V is TRBV9, with a possible D match to TRBD1 (5 bases). The CDR3 loop spans 13 amino acids. Trimming removed 2 bases from V and 5 bases from J, with 10 bases in between. Germline CDR1 and CDR2: SGDLS and YYNGEE. CDR3 amino acids: CASSVTGGTEAFF. In DNA, the CDR3 is TGTGCCAGCAGCGTTACCGGGGGGACTGAAGCTTTCTTT.

This clone was picked up a small number of times. This chain connects TRBV6-5 to TRBJ2-1, with 11 bases identical to TRBD1. The CDR3 consists of 15 residues. Germline-derived CDR1 and CDR2 are MNHEY and SVGAGI. V lost 4 bases and J lost 8; bases outside the gene matches: 7. The CDR3 sequence: CASSSLDRGLYEQFF. For the CDR3, the DNA is TGTGCCAGCAGTTCCCTGGACAGGGGGCTCTATGAGCAGTTCTTC.

The rearrangement joins TRBV7-9 to TRBJ2-1; 8 bases fit TRBD1. This CDR3 comprises 16 residues. Trimming removed 5 bases from V and 0 bases from J; junction bases left unmatched: 6. Germline V gene lookup returns CDR1 SEHNR and CDR2 FQNEAQ (reference sequence). The DNA of the CDR3 is TGTGCCAGCAGCCGGTGGACAGGGAGCTCCTACAATGAGCAGTTCTTC. Protein sequence: CASSRWTGSSYNEQFF.

The chain carries TRBV18 and TRBJ1-2, with 7 bases matching TRBD1. CDR1 is KGHSH and CDR2 is LQKENI in the germline V gene. The CDR3 has 13 amino acids. The J segment lost 5 bases and the V segment lost 3 bases, leaving 3 bases of the junction unmatched. The CDR3 reads CASSPSGQYGYTF. The DNA for the CDR3 is TGTGCCAGCTCACCTTCGGGACAGTATGGCTACACCTTC. The complete variable domain, with remaining parts taken from reference TRBV18 and TRBJ1-2, reads NAGVMQNPRHLVRRRGQEARLRCSPMKGHSHVYWYRQLPEEGLKFMVYLQKENIIDESGMPKERFSAEFPKEGPSILRIQQVVRGDSAAYFCASSPSGQYGYTFGSGTRLTVV.

This chain links TRBV19 with TRBJ1-2; 8 nucleotides align to TRBD1. Germline loops: CDR1 LNHDA, CDR2 SQIVND (reference sequence). J lost 0 bases, V lost 3 bases, and 0 bases had no gene match. This CDR3 has 14 residues. CDR3: CASSMGQANYGYTF. CDR3 DNA: TGTGCCAGTAGTATGGGACAGGCTAACTATGGCTACACCTTC.

This clone was counted between two and nine times. The chain is built from TRBV7-9 and TRBJ1-5; TRBD1 agrees at 10 bases. The CDR3 has 17 residues. Germline V gene data show CDR1 as SEHNR and CDR2 as FQNEAQ (reference sequence). J was trimmed by 6 bases and V by 1 base; bases with no gene match: 9. This CDR3 reads CASSLVAGTGVGQPQHF. The DNA for the CDR3 is TGTGCCAGCAGCTTAGTAGCTGGGACAGGGGTCGGTCAGCCCCAGCATTTT.

This chain connects TRBV7-9 to TRBJ2-2; D is unresolved. The CDR3 loop spans 18 amino acids. Trimming shortened V by 5 bases and J by 1 base, and 20 bases separated the two germline ends. Germline lookup yields CDR1 SEHNR and CDR2 FQNEAQ (reference sequence). As DNA, the CDR3 is TGTGCCAGCAGCCAAACCCCTTTGCAGGTCGGGAACACCGGGGAGCTGTTTTTT. It is translated as CASSQTPLQVGNTGELFF.

The CDR3 loop is CASSLYTGLASNEQFF. For the CDR3, the DNA is TGTGCCAGCAGCTTGTATACCGGACTAGCGTCGAATGAGCAGTTCTTC. The gene calls are TRBV5-6 and TRBJ2-1; 9 positions match TRBD2. V shed 1 base and J 7 bases; nucleotides not matched to a gene: 9. There are 16 residues in the CDR3. Germline V gene lookup returns CDR1 SGHDT and CDR2 YYEEEE.

This sequence joins TRBV7-2 and TRBJ2-7; 9 nucleotides agree with TRBD2. The CDR3 consists of 15 residues. V shed 4 bases and J 4 bases; nucleotides not matched to a gene: 8. The germline gives CDR1 SGHTA, CDR2 FQGNSA. The CDR3 loop is CASSSRGSGGYEQYF. CDR3 coding DNA: TGTGCCAGCAGCTCCCGGGGGAGCGGGGGGTACGAGCAGTACTTC.

The V and J genes are TRBV5-1 and TRBJ2-3, with a possible D match to TRBD1 (6 bases). This CDR3 has 14 amino acids. Germline V lookup: CDR1 SGHRS, CDR2 YFSETQ. Trimming took off 4 bases at V and 2 bases at J, with 11 bases between the two ends. CDR3: CASSPGQITDTQYF. The CDR3 DNA follows: TGCGCCAGCAGCCCTGGACAGATCACAGATACGCAGTATTTT.

V and J are TRBV6-5 and TRBJ2-3; 10 bases map to TRBD1. CDR1 is MNHEY, CDR2 SVGAGI, per germline. V dropped 5 bases and J dropped 6; count of bases not matched to a gene: 8. The CDR3 has 15 amino acids. CDR3 loop: CASSPDRGRADTQYF. The CDR3 bases are TGTGCCAGCAGTCCAGACAGGGGGCGGGCGGATACGCAGTATTTT.

This clone was seen a few times. J is TRBJ2-2 and V is TRBV10-3; possible D gene TRBD1, 6 bases. The CDR3 sequence is 14 residues long. V was cut by 4 bases and J by 7 bases, with 13 bases left in between. CDR1 is ENHRY, CDR2 SYGVKD, per germline. This CDR3 is CAISVGQMSGELFF. The CDR3 bases are TGTGCCATCAGTGTAGGACAGATGAGCGGGGAGCTGTTTTTT.

Only a few counts were recorded for this clone. This sequence joins TRBV12-5 and TRBJ1-5; TRBD1 matches 7 bases. The J segment lost 8 bases and the V segment lost 6 bases, leaving 13 bases of the junction unmatched. Looked up from germline, CDR1 is LGHNT and CDR2 is FRNRAP. The CDR3 spans 15 residues. CDR3 in DNA: TGTGCTAGTGGCCGTCCCGATTACAGGGGTGAGCCCCAGCATTTT. Translation: CASGRPDYRGEPQHF.

This CDR3 is CASSSGTELTQYF. The CDR3 DNA sequence: TGTGCCAGCAGCTCCGGGACAGAGCTCACCCAGTACTTC. This chain connects TRBV11-2 to TRBJ2-5, with 7 bases aligning to TRBD1. The CDR3 is 13 amino acids. The junction had 7 bases not matched to a gene; V was cut back by 4 bases and J by 8 bases. Germline CDR1 and CDR2: SGHAT and FQNNGV. Filled out from reference TRBV11-2 and TRBJ2-5, the complete variable domain reads EAGVAQSPRYKIIEKRQSVAFWCNPISGHATLYWYQQILGQGPKLLIQFQNNGVVDDSQLPKDRFSAERLKGVDSTLKIQPAKLEDSAVYLCASSSGTELTQYFGPGTRLLVL.

The V call is TRBV11-2, the J call TRBJ2-2; TRBD1 matches at 10 bases. CDR1 SGHAT and CDR2 FQNNGV come from the germline V gene. V lost 5 bases to trimming and J lost 4 bases; unmatched junction nucleotides: 4. This CDR3 contains 15 residues. CDR3 coding DNA: TGTGCCAGCAGCGTTGGGACAGGGGCCACCGGGGAGCTGTTTTTT. This sequence encodes CASSVGTGATGELFF.

This rearrangement joins TRBV5-6 to TRBJ1-2; 7 nucleotides agree with TRBD1. The CDR3 length is 14 residues. Germline V CDR1 and CDR2: SGHDT, YYEEEE. V shed 1 base, J shed 3 bases, and the junction held 3 bases outside the gene matches. CDR3 loop: CASSLWQGDYGYTF. The CDR3 nucleotides are TGTGCCAGCAGCTTGTGGCAGGGGGACTATGGCTACACCTTC.

The rearrangement joins TRBV13 to TRBJ1-2, with D uncertain. Germline V gene lookup returns CDR1 PRHDT and CDR2 FYEKMQ (reference sequence). Trimming cost V 2 bases and J 2 bases, with 6 bases left between them. There are 13 residues in the CDR3. The DNA for the CDR3 is TGTGCCAGCAGCTTACGGGGAAACTATGGCTACACCTTC. Translation gives CASSLRGNYGYTF.

In this sample, this clone turned up a few times. The chain uses TRBV2 and TRBJ2-1, with a possible D match to TRBD2 (6 bases). CDR3 size: 14 residues. Trimming took 4 bases from V and 5 from J, leaving 12 bases between them. The germline V gene encodes CDR1 SNHLY and CDR2 FYNNEI. CDR3 loop: CASSAERGNNEQFF. The CDR3 bases are TGTGCCAGCAGTGCCGAACGGGGGAACAATGAGCAGTTCTTC.

The chain joins TRBV27 to TRBJ2-5; TRBD1 agrees at 8 bases. The CDR3 runs to 15 residues. The germline V gene has CDR1 MNHEY and CDR2 SMNVEV (reference sequence). The V and J ends lost 4 bases and 5 bases, in that order; junction bases with no gene match: 9. CDR3 bases: TGTGCCAGCAGTTCCAAAGACAGGGGCGGGGAGACCCAGTACTTC. Amino acid sequence: CASSSKDRGGETQYF.

This clone appeared a few times. In DNA, the CDR3 is TGTGCCAGCAGCTTTTATTCTAGCACAGATACGCAGTATTTT. Amino acids: CASSFYSSTDTQYF. The rearrangement uses TRBV7-2 and TRBJ2-3; D not resolved. The V end was cut by 3 bases, the J end by 0 bases, with 7 bases between. Germline V gene lookup returns CDR1 SGHTA and CDR2 FQGNSA. The CDR3 totals 14 residues. The complete variable domain, with remaining parts taken from reference TRBV7-2 and TRBJ2-3, reads GAGVSQSPSNKVTEKGKDVELRCDPISGHTALYWYRQSLGQGLEFLIYFQGNSAPDKSGLPSDRFSAERTGGSVSTLTIQRTQQEDSAVYLCASSFYSSTDTQYFGPGTRLTVL.

The CDR3, as DNA: TGCGCCAGCAGCCATACTAGCGGGGGAACAGATACGCAGTATTTT. It specifies CASSHTSGGTDTQYF. This rearrangement joins TRBV4-1 to TRBJ2-3; 11 bases agree with TRBD2. Germline V gene sequence: CDR1 MGHRA, CDR2 YSYEKL. CDR3 length: 15 amino acids. Trimming at V came to 3 bases and at J to 3 bases, leaving 2 bases not matched to a gene.